Shown below are 17 T cell receptor beta chains from a single sample sequenced in a study of tumor-infiltrating lymphocytes in primary liver carcinoma. A constant-region primer served to make TCR beta cDNA from about 0.45 ug total RNA. Library construction for TCR beta comprised three nested multiplex PCR rounds performed with slightly modified ARM-PCR. The first two PCR rounds used TRBV1-TRBV30 forward primers with a C-beta reverse primer, around 10 cycles each. TCRdb re-derived calls from the multiplex PCR reads in MiXCR, one entry per CDR3 protein. The sample carries about 97,000 distinct CDR3 sequences, 55% to 80% recorded once. Scientists recovered RNA and DNA together from roughly 18-30 mg of unsorted bulk tissue. Sequencing was done on a sample of liver tumor tissue from sampling region 2. Subset defined: tumor region T2, inferior pole. The receptors originated from a woman aged 55 to 70 with primary liver carcinoma and hepatitis B virus infection.

The V call is TRBV7-9, the J call TRBJ1-1, with TRBD1 matching over 7 bases. This CDR3 has 15 amino acids. Losses at the gene ends were 1 base for V and 4 bases for J; bases not matched to a gene: 6. Per germline, CDR1 SEHNR and CDR2 FQNEAQ (reference sequence). CDR3 DNA: TGTGCCAGCAGCTTAGTAGGGCAGGGGGTCACTGAAGCTTTCTTT. Protein product: CASSLVGQGVTEAFF.

As regards this clonotype: Without the conserved terminal phenylalanine or tryptophan, this CDR3 likely stems from a read error. The chain recombines TRBV6-5 with TRBJ2-1; TRBD1 aligns across 11 bases. Trimming removed 2 bases from V and 7 bases from J; junction bases left unmatched: 7. This CDR3 region has 16 residues. Germline V CDR1 and CDR2: MNHEY, SVGAGI. CDR3 protein: CASSYPGQGARNEQFS. CDR3 bases: TGTGCCAGCAGTTACCCAGGACAGGGGGCGCGGAATGAGCAGTTCTCT.

In regard to this clonotype: Lacking the conserved final phenylalanine or tryptophan, this CDR3 likely reflects a read error. It is unclear where the CDR3 begins or ends on the DNA, so no DNA is shown, and the CDR3 is as TCRdb lists it. The chain has TRBV11-2 and TRBJ2-7; the table gives TRBD1 as D, unverified against the DNA. Germline V lookup: CDR1 SGHAT, CDR2 FQNNGV. The CDR3 has 15 residues if both end residues are counted. The CDR3 loop reads CASSPRARHEYEQYL.

This clonotype came up once. This chain links TRBV29-1 with TRBJ2-7; D ambiguous. Germline loops: CDR1 SQVTM, CDR2 ANQGSEA. This CDR3 spans 12 amino acids. The V end lost 5 bases, the J end lost 1 base, and 9 bases lay between the germline ends. In nucleotides, the CDR3 is TGCAGCGTTACCCTAGGGTCCTACGAGCAGTACTTC. This translates into CSVTLGSYEQYF.

The V and J genes are TRBV6-5 and TRBJ1-2; no definite D call. The germline CDR1 and CDR2 sequences are MNHEY and SVGAGI. The CDR3 loop spans 13 amino acids. CDR3 DNA: TGTACCACCAGTTATACAAGTAACTATGGCTACACCTTC. Translating gives CTTSYTSNYGYTF.

Concerning this clonotype itself: A clone one base away is much larger, so this may be a read error. The chain employs TRBV5-1 and TRBJ2-1; 8 bases are shared with TRBD1. The CDR3 contains 13 residues. The germline V gene encodes CDR1 SGHRS and CDR2 YFSETQ. CDR3 protein: CASSRDRYNEEFF. In nucleotides, the CDR3 is TGCGCCAGCAGCCGGGACAGGTACAATGAGGAGTTCTTC.

Concerning this clonotype itself: Since no conserved phenylalanine or tryptophan closes the CDR3, a read error is the likely cause. This chain links TRBV7-8 with TRBJ2-3, with 8 bases aligning to TRBD2. The CDR3 length is 14 residues. Trimming cost V 9 bases and J 6 bases; bases outside gene matches: 11. Germline loops: CDR1 SGHVS, CDR2 FQNEAQ. CDR3 sequence reads: CARTPVTSADTQYI. The CDR3 nucleotides are TGTGCCAGGACCCCGGTGACTAGCGCGGATACGCAGTATATT.

This sequence joins TRBV28 and TRBJ1-3; D gene ambiguous. This CDR3 is built from 15 residues. Germline CDR1 and CDR2: MDHEN and SYDVKM. V dropped 3 bases and J dropped 5 bases, with 14 bases sitting between them. The CDR3 bases are TGTGCCAGCAGTTTTATCGCGTTGTCTAGAAACACCATATATTTT. Its translation: CASSFIALSRNTIYF. Using reference TRBV28 and TRBJ1-3 for the parts outside the CDR3, the full variable domain is DVKVTQSSRYLVKRTGEKVFLECVQDMDHENMFWYRQDPGLGLRLIYFSYDVKMKEKGDIPEGYSVSREKKERFSLILESASTNQTSMYLCASSFIALSRNTIYFGEGSWLTVV.

This clonotype was seen many times. This rearrangement joins TRBV6-6 to TRBJ1-2; possible D gene TRBD1, 6 bases. CDR3 size: 16 residues. Trimming removed 6 bases at V and 0 bases at J, with 17 bases between. Per the germline V gene, CDR1 is MNHNY and CDR2 is SVGAGI (reference sequence). The CDR3 is CASSYPGQKANYGYTF. In DNA form, the CDR3 reads TGTGCCAGCAGCTACCCCGGACAGAAAGCTAACTATGGCTACACCTTC.

To note about this clonotype: The germline gene is not matched at one end of the junction; a read error may be the cause. The chain couples TRBV7-9 to TRBJ2-7, with D possibly matching TRBD1 (5 bases). Gene TRBJ2-5 matches the end of the DNA better, so the J call may be wrong. The CDR3 has 12 amino acids. Germline lookup yields CDR1 SEHNR and CDR2 FQNEAQ (reference sequence). The chain's CDR3 is CTSSLADRTQYF. The CDR3 DNA reads as TGTACCAGCAGCTTAGCAGACAGGACCCAGTACTTC.

This chain uses TRBV28 with TRBJ2-3; D is unresolved. The germline gives CDR1 MDHEN, CDR2 SYDVKM. Trimming took 6 bases from V and 7 from J, leaving 11 bases between them. This CDR3 is 12 amino acids long. This CDR3 is CASSLGRYTQYF. DNA for the CDR3: TGTGCCAGCAGCCTTGGGCGGTATACGCAGTATTTT.

This clonotype showed up many times. The genes are TRBV29-1 and TRBJ2-7; TRBD1 matches 9 bases. CDR1 is SQVTM, CDR2 ANQGSEA, per germline. V lost 6 bases and J lost 3; bases outside the gene matches: 3. The CDR3 is 12 residues long. CDR3 nucleotide sequence: TGCAGCGTGACGGGACAGGGCTACGAGCAGTACTTC. This codes for CSVTGQGYEQYF.

A remark on this clonotype: The CDR3 end shows no conserved phenylalanine or tryptophan, and so a read error is likely. No DNA is shown, since the ends of the CDR3 on it are uncertain; the CDR3 is the one TCRdb lists. The rearrangement joins TRBV29-1 to TRBJ2-2; the table's D call, TRBD2, has no DNA check behind it. Germline CDR1 SQVTM, CDR2 ANQGSEA. The CDR3 contains 17 residues when both ends are counted. The CDR3 loop reads CSVGVDGSGRDHGELFS.

This clonotype was recorded a few times. The CDR3 nucleotides are TGTGCCAGCAGCTTAATGCTAGCAGGAGAGGAGCAGTACTTC. Protein product: CASSLMLAGEEQYF. V is TRBV11-2 and J is TRBJ2-7; a weak D match, TRBD2 (5 bases). Per germline, CDR1 SGHAT and CDR2 FQNNGV. V was cut by 2 bases and J by 7 bases, with 15 bases left in between. The CDR3 runs to 14 residues. Supplemented by reference TRBV11-2 and TRBJ2-7, the full variable domain reads EAGVAQSPRYKIIEKRQSVAFWCNPISGHATLYWYQQILGQGPKLLIQFQNNGVVDDSQLPKDRFSAERLKGVDSTLKIQPAKLEDSAVYLCASSLMLAGEEQYFGPGTRLTVT.

About this clonotype: This is likely a read error, given that the CDR3 carries no conserved phenylalanine or tryptophan at its end. J is TRBJ2-7 and V is TRBV28, with D hard to call. The CDR3 extends over 12 amino acids. Looked up from germline, CDR1 is MDHEN and CDR2 is SYDVKM. V was pared by 10 bases and J by 5 bases, with 15 bases between. The CDR3 DNA is TGTGCCATACAGAACTGGAGCGACGAGCAGTACTCC. Translation gives CAIQNWSDEQYS.

This clonotype was picked up many times. This chain connects TRBV29-1 to TRBJ1-1; weak D call: TRBD1 (6 bases). Deletions cut 6 bases from V and 5 bases from J, with 13 bases between. The CDR3 totals 12 residues. Germline CDR1 and CDR2: SQVTM and ANQGSEA. The CDR3 DNA sequence: TGCAGCGTATCGAGGGGGGGGACTGAAGCTTTCTTT. Translating gives CSVSRGGTEAFF.

V is TRBV30 and J is TRBJ2-3, with D tentatively TRBD2 (5 bases). V gave up 2 bases and J gave up 10 bases, with 13 bases separating them. Germline CDR1 GTSNPN, CDR2 SVGIG (reference sequence). The CDR3 extends over 12 amino acids. The chain's CDR3 is CAWSYSLGPQYF. The CDR3 DNA reads TGTGCCTGGAGTTATTCACTAGGGCCGCAGTATTTT.